This is a list of T cell receptor beta chains from one sample in a study of OX40 agonist ivuxolimab in advanced cancers. Only in-frame clones appear in the TCRdb table, and some are missing; sequencing was by immunoSEQ multiplex PCR. The sample carries 40,000 or so clones, approximately 88% recorded once. The starting material was CD4+ or CD8+ T cells sorted from blood, obtained in a trial of the OX40 agonist ivuxolimab. The receptors shown here come from an adult with an advanced solid tumor such as melanoma, head and neck, liver or kidney cancer. Both conserved end residues are part of each CDR3.

v_call,j_call,cdr3_aa
TRBV19,TRBJ2-1,CASSTPGNEQFF
TRBV27,TRBJ1-4,CASSFRFDSEKLFF
TRBV7-9,TRBJ1-6,CASSLDTGGNSPLHF
TRBV28,TRBJ2-2,CASSPAGPNTGELFF
TRBV6-6,TRBJ1-1,CASRTGGTEAFF
TRBV6-1,TRBJ1-6,CASSPPGGQSSPLHF
TRBV5-6,TRBJ2-7,CASSPGSSYEQYF
TRBV6-5,TRBJ1-1,CASSYGGGSAEAFF
TRBV28,TRBJ2-6,CASRADRGTGANVLTF
TRBV29-1,TRBJ1-2,CSVETGNYGYTF
TRBV4-1,TRBJ1-2,CASSPEAVAGVGYTF
TRBV28,TRBJ1-5,CASGDGSYQPQHF
TRBV7-9,TRBJ2-1,CASSPNEQFF
TRBV27,TRBJ1-1,CASSLLRGEAFF
TRBV9,TRBJ2-2,CASSVFTGNTGELFF
TRBV4-1,TRBJ2-6,CASSPGGPGANVLTF
TRBV4-1,TRBJ2-5,CASSQEQGPETQYF
TRBV7-6,TRBJ2-3,CASSSGSTDTQYF
TRBV4-1,TRBJ2-1,CASSQEGPEGGSNEQFF
TRBV5-4,TRBJ2-7,CASRPPGNYEQYF
TRBV27,TRBJ2-3,CAAGQARLLTDTQYF
TRBV15,TRBJ1-5,CATSEAPWGQGQPQHF
TRBV4-3,TRBJ1-1,CASSQDPRNTEAFF
TRBV6-1,TRBJ1-1,CASNPDSLWTEAFF
TRBV6-1,TRBJ2-3,CASVLRSWGTDTQYF
TRBV5-6,TRBJ1-2,CASSPIGGALGYTF
TRBV9,TRBJ1-6,CASSPPDGRDSPLHF
TRBV4-1,TRBJ1-3,CASSHLGSGNTIYF
TRBV5-1,TRBJ1-1,CASSLQGVGTEAFF
TRBV6-1,TRBJ1-4,CASSEWSGTTGREKLFF
TRBV6-5,TRBJ2-2,CASSYSGGRELFF
TRBV11-2,TRBJ2-7,CASWGGNSYEQYF
TRBV10-1,TRBJ2-4,CASKARVWRNIQYF
TRBV19,TRBJ1-5,CASSIWVGPNQPQHF
TRBV11-2,TRBJ1-5,CASSLDGWGSYSNQPQHF
TRBV27,TRBJ2-7,CASSGPGHHEQYF
TRBV28,TRBJ1-5,CASSLRGSGNQPQHF
TRBV9,TRBJ1-5,CASSAWDRAEPQHF
TRBV29-1,TRBJ1-2,CSVDSENNYGYTF
TRBV28,TRBJ1-3,CASSLDGASGNTIYF
TRBV18,TRBJ1-5,CASAVGPQHF
TRBV4-3,TRBJ1-1,CASSQGQGRGGMNTEAFF
TRBV5-5,TRBJ2-5,CASSLAGETQYF
TRBV4-3,TRBJ2-2,CASSQDPGVDGELFF
TRBV7-6,TRBJ1-1,CASSSNPRGREAFF
TRBV7-9,TRBJ2-5,CASSLKGRMNQETQYF
TRBV28,TRBJ1-6,CASSLEGSMNSPLHF
TRBV5-6,TRBJ1-5,CASSLTGNQPQHF
TRBV6-5,TRBJ2-1,CASSYSGQGAHNEQFF
TRBV5-6,TRBJ2-2,CASSLFYPHANTGELFF
TRBV14,TRBJ2-1,CASSVGLYNEQFF
TRBV7-3,TRBJ2-2,CASSLNLGESGELFF
TRBV28,TRBJ2-3,CASNYGTDTQYF
TRBV5-1,TRBJ1-1,CASSLYRGTEAFF
TRBV5-5,TRBJ1-1,CASSLIGDGNTEAFF
TRBV9,TRBJ1-2,CASSDRDRGYGYTF
TRBV4-1,TRBJ2-1,CASSQEISSYNEQFF
TRBV6-5,TRBJ2-3,CASSYGGADTDTQYF
TRBV7-2,TRBJ1-1,CASSFLGIAEAFF